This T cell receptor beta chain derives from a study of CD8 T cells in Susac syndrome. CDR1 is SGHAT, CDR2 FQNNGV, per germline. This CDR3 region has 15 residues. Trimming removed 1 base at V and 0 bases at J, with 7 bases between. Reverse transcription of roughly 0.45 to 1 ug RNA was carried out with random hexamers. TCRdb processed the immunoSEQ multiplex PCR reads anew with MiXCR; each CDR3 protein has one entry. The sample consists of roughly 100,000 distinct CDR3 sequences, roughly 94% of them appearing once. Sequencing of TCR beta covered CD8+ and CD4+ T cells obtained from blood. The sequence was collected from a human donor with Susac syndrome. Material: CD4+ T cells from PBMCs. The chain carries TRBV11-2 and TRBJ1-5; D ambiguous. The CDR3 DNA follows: TGTGCCAGCAGCTTAGGTCAGAATAGCAATCAGCCCCAGCATTTT. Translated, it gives CASSLGQNSNQPQHF.